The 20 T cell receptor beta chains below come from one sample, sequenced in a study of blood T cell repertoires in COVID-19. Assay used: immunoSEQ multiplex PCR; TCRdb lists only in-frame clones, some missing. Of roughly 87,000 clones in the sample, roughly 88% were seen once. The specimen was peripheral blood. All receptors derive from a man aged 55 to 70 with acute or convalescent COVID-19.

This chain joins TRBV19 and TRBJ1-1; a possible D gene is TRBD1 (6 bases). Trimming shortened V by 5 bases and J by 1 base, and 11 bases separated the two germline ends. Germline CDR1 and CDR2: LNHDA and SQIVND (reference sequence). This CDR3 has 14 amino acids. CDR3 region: CASSPGTWNTEAFF. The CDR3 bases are TGTGCCAGTAGTCCAGGGACATGGAACACTGAAGCTTTCTTT. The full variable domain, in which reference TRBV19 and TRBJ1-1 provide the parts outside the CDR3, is DGGITQSPKYLFRKEGQNVTLSCEQNLNHDAMYWYRQDPGQGLRLIYYSQIVNDFQKGDIAEGYSVSREKKESFPLTVTSAQKNPTAFYLCASSPGTWNTEAFFGQGTRLTVV.

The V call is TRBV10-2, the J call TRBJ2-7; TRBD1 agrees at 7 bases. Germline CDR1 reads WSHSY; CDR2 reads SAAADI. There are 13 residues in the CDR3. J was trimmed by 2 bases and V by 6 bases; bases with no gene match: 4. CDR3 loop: CASRPGQAYEQYF. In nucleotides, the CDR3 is TGCGCCAGCAGGCCAGGACAGGCCTACGAGCAGTACTTC.

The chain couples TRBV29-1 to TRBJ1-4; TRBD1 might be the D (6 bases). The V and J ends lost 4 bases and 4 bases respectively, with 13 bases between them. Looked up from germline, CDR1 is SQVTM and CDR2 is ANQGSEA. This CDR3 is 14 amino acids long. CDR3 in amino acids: CSVVWGLGNEKLFF. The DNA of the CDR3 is TGCAGCGTTGTCTGGGGGCTAGGTAATGAAAAACTGTTTTTT.

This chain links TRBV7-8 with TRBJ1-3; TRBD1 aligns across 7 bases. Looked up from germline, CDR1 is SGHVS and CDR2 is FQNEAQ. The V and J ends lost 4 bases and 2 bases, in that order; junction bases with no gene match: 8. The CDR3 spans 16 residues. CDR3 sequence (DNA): TGTGCCAGCAGCTCCCCGACAGGGCAGGCTGGAAACACCATATATTTT. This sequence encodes CASSSPTGQAGNTIYF.

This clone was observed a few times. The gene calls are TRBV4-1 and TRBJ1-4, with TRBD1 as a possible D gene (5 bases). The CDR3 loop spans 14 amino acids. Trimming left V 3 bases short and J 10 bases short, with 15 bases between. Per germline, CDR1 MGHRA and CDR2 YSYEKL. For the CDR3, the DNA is TGCGCCAGCAGCCAGGTCTTATTGGGGGGAAAACTGTTTTTT. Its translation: CASSQVLLGGKLFF.

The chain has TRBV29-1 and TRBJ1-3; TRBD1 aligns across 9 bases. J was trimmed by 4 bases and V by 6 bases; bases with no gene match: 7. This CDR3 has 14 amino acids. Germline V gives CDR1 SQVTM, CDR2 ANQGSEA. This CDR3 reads CSVSNRGQGNTIYF. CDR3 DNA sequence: TGCAGCGTCTCTAACAGGGGGCAGGGAAACACCATATATTTT.

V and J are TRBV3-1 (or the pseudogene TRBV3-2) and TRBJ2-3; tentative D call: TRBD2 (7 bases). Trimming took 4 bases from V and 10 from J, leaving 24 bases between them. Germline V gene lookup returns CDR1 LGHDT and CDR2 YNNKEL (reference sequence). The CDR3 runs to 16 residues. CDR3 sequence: CASSPRGSGPDTAQYF. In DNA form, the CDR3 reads TGTGCCAGCAGCCCCAGGGGTAGCGGGCCTGATACGGCGCAGTATTTT.

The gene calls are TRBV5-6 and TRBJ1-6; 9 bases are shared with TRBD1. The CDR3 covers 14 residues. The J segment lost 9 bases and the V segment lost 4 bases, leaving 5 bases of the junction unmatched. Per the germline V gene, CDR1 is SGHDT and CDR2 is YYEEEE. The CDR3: CASSRPDRGSPLHF. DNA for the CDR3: TGTGCCAGCAGCCGACCGGACAGGGGTTCACCCCTCCACTTT.

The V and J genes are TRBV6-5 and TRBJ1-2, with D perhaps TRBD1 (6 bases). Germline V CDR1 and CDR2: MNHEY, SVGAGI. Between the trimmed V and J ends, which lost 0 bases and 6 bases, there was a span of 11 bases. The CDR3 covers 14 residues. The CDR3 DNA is TGTGCCAGCAGTTACTCGACGGGGGGCAATGGCTACACCTTC. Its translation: CASSYSTGGNGYTF.

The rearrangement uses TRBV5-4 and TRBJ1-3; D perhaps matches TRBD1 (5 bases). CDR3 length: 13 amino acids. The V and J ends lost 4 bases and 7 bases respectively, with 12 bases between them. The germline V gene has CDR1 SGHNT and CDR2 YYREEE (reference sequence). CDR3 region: CASSPGGGNTIYF. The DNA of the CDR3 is TGTGCCAGCAGCCCTGGCGGGGGGAACACCATATATTTT.

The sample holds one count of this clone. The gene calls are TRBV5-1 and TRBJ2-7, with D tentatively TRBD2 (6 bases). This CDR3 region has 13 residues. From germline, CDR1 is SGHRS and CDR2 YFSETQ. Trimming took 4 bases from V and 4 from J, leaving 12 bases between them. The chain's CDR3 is CASSPSGLYEQYF. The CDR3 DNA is TGCGCCAGCAGCCCGAGCGGGCTATACGAGCAGTACTTC.

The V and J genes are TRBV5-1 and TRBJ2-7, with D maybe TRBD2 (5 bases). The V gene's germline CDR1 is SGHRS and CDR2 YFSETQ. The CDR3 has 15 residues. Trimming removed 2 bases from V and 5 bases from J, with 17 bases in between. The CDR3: CASSLRGPQDNEQYF. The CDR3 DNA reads TGCGCCAGCAGCTTACGGGGTCCCCAAGATAACGAGCAGTACTTC.

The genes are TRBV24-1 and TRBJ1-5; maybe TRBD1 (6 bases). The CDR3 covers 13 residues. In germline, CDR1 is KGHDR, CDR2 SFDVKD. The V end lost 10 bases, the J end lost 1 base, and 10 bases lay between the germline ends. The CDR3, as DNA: TGTGCCACTGCGAGGGGGAGCAATCAGCCCCAGCATTTT. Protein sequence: CATARGSNQPQHF.

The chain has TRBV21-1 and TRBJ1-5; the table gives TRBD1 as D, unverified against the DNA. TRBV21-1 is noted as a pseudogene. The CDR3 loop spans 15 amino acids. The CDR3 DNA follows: TGTGCCAGCAGCAAAGGTACACAGGGAGTTCGGCCCCAGCATTTT. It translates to CASSKGTQGVRPQHF.

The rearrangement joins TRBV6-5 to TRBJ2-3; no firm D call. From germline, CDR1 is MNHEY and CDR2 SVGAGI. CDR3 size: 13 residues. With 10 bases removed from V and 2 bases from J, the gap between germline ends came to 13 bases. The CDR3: CAIYDGYTDTQYF. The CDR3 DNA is TGTGCCATCTACGACGGGTACACAGATACGCAGTATTTT.

This CDR3 is CASSSPGQGGSPLHF. The CDR3 DNA is TGTGCCAGCAGCTCTCCGGGACAGGGGGGATCACCCCTCCACTTT. The V call is TRBV7-3, the J call TRBJ1-6, with TRBD1 matching 11 bases. CDR1 SGHTA and CDR2 FQGTGA come from the germline V gene. With 4 bases clipped from V and 10 bases from J, the junction kept 6 bases outside the gene matches. CDR3 size: 15 residues.

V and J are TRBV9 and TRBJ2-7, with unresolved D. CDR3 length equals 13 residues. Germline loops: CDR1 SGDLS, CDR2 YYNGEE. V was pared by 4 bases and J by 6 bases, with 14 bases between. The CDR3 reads CASSSPPGFEQYF. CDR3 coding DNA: TGTGCCAGCAGCTCCCCCCCAGGTTTCGAGCAGTACTTC. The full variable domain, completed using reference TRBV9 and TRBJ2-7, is DSGVTQTPKHLITATGQRVTLRCSPRSGDLSVYWYQQSLDQGLQFLIQYYNGEERAKGNILERFSAQQFPDLHSELNLSSLELGDSALYFCASSSPPGFEQYFGPGTRLTVT.

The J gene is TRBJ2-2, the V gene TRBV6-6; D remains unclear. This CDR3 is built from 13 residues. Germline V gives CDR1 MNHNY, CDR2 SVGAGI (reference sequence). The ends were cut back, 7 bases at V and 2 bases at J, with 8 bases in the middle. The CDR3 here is CASNYLNTGELFF. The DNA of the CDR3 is TGTGCCAGCAACTACCTAAACACCGGGGAGCTGTTTTTT.

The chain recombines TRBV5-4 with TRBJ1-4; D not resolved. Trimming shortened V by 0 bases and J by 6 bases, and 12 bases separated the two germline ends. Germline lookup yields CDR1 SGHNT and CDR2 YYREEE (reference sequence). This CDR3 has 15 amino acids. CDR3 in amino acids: CASSLDPGSHEKLFF. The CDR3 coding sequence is TGTGCCAGCAGCTTGGATCCGGGATCGCATGAAAAACTGTTTTTT.

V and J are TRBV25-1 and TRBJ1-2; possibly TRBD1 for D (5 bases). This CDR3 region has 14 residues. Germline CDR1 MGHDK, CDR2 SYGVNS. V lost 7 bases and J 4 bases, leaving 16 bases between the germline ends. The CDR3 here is CASTPGGGVYGYTF. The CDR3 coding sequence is TGTGCCAGCACCCCGGGGGGGGGAGTCTATGGCTACACCTTC.